The entry that follows covers one TCR beta chain sequence. Its antigen is undetermined. This specimen belongs to a study of graft-versus-host responses after intestinal transplantation. Germline assignment: CDR1 SGHRS and CDR2 YFSETQ. Trimming cost V 0 bases and J 3 bases, with 13 bases left between them. The CDR3 spans 16 residues. Data came from immunoSEQ multiplex PCR; TCRdb stores just in-frame clones and leaves some out. This sample has 25,000 or so clones, with 82% found just once. This TCR derives from a human donor who received an intestinal transplant. Sequencing was performed on unstimulated CD4+ T cells sorted from spleen or lymph node cells, taken before intestinal transplant. The J gene is TRBJ2-1, the V gene TRBV5-1, with unresolved D. CDR3 in amino acids: CASSLEGTRNYNEQFF. In DNA, the CDR3 is TGCGCCAGCAGCTTGGAAGGCACCAGGAACTACAATGAGCAGTTCTTC.